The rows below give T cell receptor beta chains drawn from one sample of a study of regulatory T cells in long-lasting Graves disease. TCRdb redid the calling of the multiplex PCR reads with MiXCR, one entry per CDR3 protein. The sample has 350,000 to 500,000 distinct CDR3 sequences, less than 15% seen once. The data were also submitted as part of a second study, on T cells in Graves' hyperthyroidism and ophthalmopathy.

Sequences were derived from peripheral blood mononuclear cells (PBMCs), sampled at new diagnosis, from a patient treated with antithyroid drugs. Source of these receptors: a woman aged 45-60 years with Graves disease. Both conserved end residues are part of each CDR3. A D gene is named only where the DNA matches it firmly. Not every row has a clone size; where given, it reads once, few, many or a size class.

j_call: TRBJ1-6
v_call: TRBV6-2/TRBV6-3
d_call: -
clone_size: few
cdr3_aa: CASSYSTGGRGGNSPLHF
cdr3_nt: TGTGCCAGCAGTTACTCGACCGGGGGGCGAGGGGGTAATTCACCCCTCCACTTT

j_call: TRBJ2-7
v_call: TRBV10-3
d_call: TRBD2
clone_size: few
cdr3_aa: CAISGERTSGAYEQYF
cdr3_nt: TGTGCCATCAGTGGAGAAAGGACTAGCGGGGCCTACGAGCAGTACTTC

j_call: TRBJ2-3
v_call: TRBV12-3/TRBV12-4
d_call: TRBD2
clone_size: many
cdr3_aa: CASSPTRLAGGGVDTQYF
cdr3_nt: TGTGCCAGCAGCCCCACTCGACTAGCGGGAGGGGGAGTAGATACGCAGTATTTT

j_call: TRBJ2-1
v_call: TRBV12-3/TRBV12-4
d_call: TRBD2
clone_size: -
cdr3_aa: CASSLGISGKQFF
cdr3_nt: TGTGCCAGCAGTTTAGGGATTAGCGGGAAGCAGTTCTTC

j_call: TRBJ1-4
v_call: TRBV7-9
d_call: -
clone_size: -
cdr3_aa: CASGAREKLFF
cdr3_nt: TGTGCCAGCGGGGCCCGGGAAAAACTGTTTTTT

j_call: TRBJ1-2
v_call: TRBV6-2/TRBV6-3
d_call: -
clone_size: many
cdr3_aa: CASSSEPGRRGSYGYTF
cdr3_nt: TGTGCCAGCAGTTCCGAACCGGGGCGCCGGGGAAGCTATGGCTACACCTTC

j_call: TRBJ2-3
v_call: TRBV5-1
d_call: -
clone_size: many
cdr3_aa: CASSLPVADTQYF
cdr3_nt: TGTGCCAGCAGTCTTCCAGTCGCAGATACGCAGTATTTT

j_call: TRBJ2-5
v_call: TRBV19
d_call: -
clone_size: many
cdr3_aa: CASGAGQETQYF
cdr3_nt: TGTGCCAGTGGGGCGGGCCAAGAGACCCAGTACTTC

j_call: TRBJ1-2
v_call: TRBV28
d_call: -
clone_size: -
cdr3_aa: CASSLRQAGYTF
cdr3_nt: TGTGCCAGCAGTTTACGACAGGCTGGCTACACCTTC

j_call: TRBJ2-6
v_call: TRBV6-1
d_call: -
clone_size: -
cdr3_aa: CASSRTAGANVLTF
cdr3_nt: TGTGCCAGCAGTCGAACAGCTGGGGCCAACGTCCTGACTTTC

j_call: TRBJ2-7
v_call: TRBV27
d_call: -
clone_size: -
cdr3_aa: CASSQGRASYEQCF
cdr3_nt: TGTGCCAGCAGTCAGGGCCGGGCCTCATACGAGCAGTGCTTC

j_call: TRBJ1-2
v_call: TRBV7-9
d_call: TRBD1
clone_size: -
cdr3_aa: CASSSPDRADYGYTF
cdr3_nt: TGTGCCAGCAGCTCTCCGGACAGGGCAGACTATGGCTACACCTTC

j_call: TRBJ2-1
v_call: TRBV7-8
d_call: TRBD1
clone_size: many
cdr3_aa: CASSSRAEGGRGYNEQFF
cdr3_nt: TGTGCCAGCAGCTCACGAGCGGAAGGGGGCCGGGGATACAATGAGCAGTTCTTC

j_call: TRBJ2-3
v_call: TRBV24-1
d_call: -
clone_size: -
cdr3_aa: CATSVAGTDTQYF
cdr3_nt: TGTGCCACCAGTGTAGCAGGAACAGATACGCAGTATTTT

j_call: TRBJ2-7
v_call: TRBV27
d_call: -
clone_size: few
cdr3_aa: CASSLSLSGFSYEQYF
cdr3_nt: TGTGCCAGCAGTTTATCGCTTTCAGGATTCAGTTACGAGCAGTACTTC

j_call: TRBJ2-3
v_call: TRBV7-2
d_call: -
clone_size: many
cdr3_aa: CASSLASRGGTDTQYF
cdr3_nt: TGTGCCAGCAGCTTAGCGAGCAGGGGAGGCACAGATACGCAGTATTTT

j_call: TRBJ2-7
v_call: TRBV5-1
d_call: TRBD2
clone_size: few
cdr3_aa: CASSLSGSIRGGTSYEQYF
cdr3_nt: TGCGCCAGCAGCTTAAGCGGGAGTATTAGGGGGGGGACCTCCTACGAGCAGTACTTC

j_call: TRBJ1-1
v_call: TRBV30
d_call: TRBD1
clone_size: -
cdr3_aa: CAWSAGGGSEAFF
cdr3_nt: TGTGCCTGGAGTGCAGGGGGCGGCTCTGAAGCTTTCTTT

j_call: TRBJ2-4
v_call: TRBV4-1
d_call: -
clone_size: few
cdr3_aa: CASSQDSLENIQYF
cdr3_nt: TGCGCCAGCAGCCAAGACAGCCTGGAAAACATTCAGTACTTC

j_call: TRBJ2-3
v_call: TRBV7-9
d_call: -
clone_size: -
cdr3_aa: CASSSQERDTQYF
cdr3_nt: TGTGCCAGCAGCTCCCAAGAAAGAGATACGCAGTATTTT

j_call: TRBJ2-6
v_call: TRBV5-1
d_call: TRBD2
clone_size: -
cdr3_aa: CASSVGLAVAGANVLTF
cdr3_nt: TGCGCCAGCAGCGTCGGACTAGCGGTAGCTGGGGCCAACGTCCTGACTTTC

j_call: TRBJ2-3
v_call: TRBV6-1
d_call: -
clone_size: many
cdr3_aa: CASSPLGVGPEASTDTQYF
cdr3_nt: TGTGCCAGCAGTCCTCTTGGTGTGGGACCGGAGGCTAGCACAGATACGCAGTATTTT

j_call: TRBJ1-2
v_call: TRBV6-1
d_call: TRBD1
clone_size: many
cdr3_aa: CATKDEEGQGNYGYTF
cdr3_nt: TGTGCCACCAAAGATGAGGAGGGACAGGGGAACTATGGCTACACCTTC

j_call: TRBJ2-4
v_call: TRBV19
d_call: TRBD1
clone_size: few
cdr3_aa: CASSVQGAIAKNIQYF
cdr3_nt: TGTGCCAGTAGTGTACAGGGGGCCATAGCCAAAAACATTCAGTACTTC

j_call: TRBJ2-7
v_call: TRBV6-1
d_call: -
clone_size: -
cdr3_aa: CASSEGIARLYEQYF
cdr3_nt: TGTGCCAGCAGTGAAGGTATAGCGAGGCTCTACGAGCAGTACTTC

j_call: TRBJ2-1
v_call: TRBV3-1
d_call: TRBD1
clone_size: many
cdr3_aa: CASSLHRDRRYYNEQFF
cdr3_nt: TGTGCCAGCAGCTTGCACCGGGACAGACGATACTACAATGAGCAGTTCTTC

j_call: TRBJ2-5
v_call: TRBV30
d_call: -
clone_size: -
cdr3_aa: CAWSTGTQEAQYF
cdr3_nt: TGTGCCTGGAGTACAGGGACCCAAGAGGCCCAGTACTTC

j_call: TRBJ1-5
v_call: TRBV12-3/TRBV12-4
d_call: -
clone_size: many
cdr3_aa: CASRRGDGNQPQHF
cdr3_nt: TGTGCCAGCAGGCGGGGGGACGGCAATCAGCCCCAGCATTTT

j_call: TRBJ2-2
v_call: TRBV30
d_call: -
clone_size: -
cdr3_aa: CAWQDISNTGELFF
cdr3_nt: TGTGCCTGGCAAGATATATCGAACACCGGGGAGCTGTTTTTT

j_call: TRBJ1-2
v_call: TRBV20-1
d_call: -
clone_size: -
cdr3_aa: CSARERGAQLYGYTF
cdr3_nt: TGCAGTGCTAGAGAGAGGGGGGCCCAACTATATGGCTACACCTTC

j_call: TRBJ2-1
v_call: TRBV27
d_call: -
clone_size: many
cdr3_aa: CASSLSAGAVYNEQFF
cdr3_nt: TGTGCCAGCAGTTTATCGGCGGGGGCCGTCTACAATGAGCAGTTCTTC

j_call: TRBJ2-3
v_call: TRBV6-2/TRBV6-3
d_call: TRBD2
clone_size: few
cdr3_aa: CASSSRTSGLTDTQYF
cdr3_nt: TGTGCCAGCAGTTCCCGGACTAGCGGACTCACAGATACGCAGTATTTT

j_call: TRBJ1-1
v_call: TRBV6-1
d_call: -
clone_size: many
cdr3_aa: CASSGHKRENTEAFF
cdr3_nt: TGTGCCAGCAGCGGACACAAACGGGAGAACACTGAAGCTTTCTTT

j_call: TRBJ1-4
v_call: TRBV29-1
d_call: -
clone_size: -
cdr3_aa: CSVSQGARTQATNEKLFF
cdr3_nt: TGCAGCGTTTCACAGGGAGCTCGAACCCAAGCAACTAATGAAAAACTGTTTTTT